Presented here are 5 T cell receptor beta chains from one specimen sequenced in a study of blood T cell repertoires in COVID-19. Data came from immunoSEQ multiplex PCR; TCRdb stores just in-frame clones and leaves some out. The table lists 300,000 or so clones, approximately 90% of them singletons. The sequenced material came from PBMCs or T cells enriched from blood (not recorded which). The origin of the receptors is a woman under 30 who had recovered from COVID-19.

This rearrangement joins TRBV9 to TRBJ2-1; 10 bases line up with TRBD2. Germline V lookup: CDR1 SGDLS, CDR2 YYNGEE. V shed 3 bases and J 5 bases; nucleotides not matched to a gene: 14. This CDR3 contains 18 residues. CDR3 amino acids: CASSARAGTSAPNNEQFF. The CDR3 bases are TGTGCCAGCAGCGCTAGGGCCGGGACTAGCGCCCCCAACAATGAGCAGTTCTTC.

The chain couples TRBV6-6 to TRBJ2-1, with D possibly being TRBD2 (6 bases). The CDR3 consists of 16 residues. Germline values: CDR1 MNHNY, CDR2 SVGAGI (reference sequence). V dropped 5 bases and J dropped 7 bases, with 21 bases sitting between them. The CDR3 sequence is CASSGTGTPRLNEQFF. CDR3 nucleotide sequence: TGTGCCAGCAGTGGGACCGGGACTCCCAGATTAAATGAGCAGTTCTTC.

V usage is TRBV5-5 and J usage is TRBJ1-1; D gene unclear. In germline, CDR1 is SGHKS, CDR2 YYEKEE (reference sequence). Trimming cost V 0 bases and J 1 base, with 10 bases left between them. CDR3 length: 15 amino acids. This CDR3 is CASSLGHSKNTEAFF. CDR3 in DNA: TGTGCCAGCAGCTTGGGACACTCTAAGAACACTGAAGCTTTCTTT.

J is TRBJ2-1 and V is TRBV3-1 (or the pseudogene TRBV3-2); D may be TRBD1 (5 bases). CDR3 length: 15 amino acids. Per the germline V gene, CDR1 is LGHDT and CDR2 is YNNKEL (reference sequence). The ends were cut back, 4 bases at V and 7 bases at J, with 17 bases in the middle. Here the CDR3 DNA reads TGTGCCAGCAGCCCCACGGTATTGGGGCGGAATGAGCAGTTCTTC. Translation gives CASSPTVLGRNEQFF.

V usage is TRBV19 and J usage is TRBJ2-2; 8 bases fit TRBD1. The CDR3 contains 16 residues. CDR1 is LNHDA and CDR2 is SQIVND in the germline V gene (reference sequence). J gave up 4 bases and V 1 base, and 5 bases lay outside the gene matches. The chain's CDR3 is CASSIGAGGPTGELFF. The CDR3 DNA reads as TGTGCCAGTAGTATAGGCGCAGGGGGCCCCACCGGGGAGCTGTTTTTT.